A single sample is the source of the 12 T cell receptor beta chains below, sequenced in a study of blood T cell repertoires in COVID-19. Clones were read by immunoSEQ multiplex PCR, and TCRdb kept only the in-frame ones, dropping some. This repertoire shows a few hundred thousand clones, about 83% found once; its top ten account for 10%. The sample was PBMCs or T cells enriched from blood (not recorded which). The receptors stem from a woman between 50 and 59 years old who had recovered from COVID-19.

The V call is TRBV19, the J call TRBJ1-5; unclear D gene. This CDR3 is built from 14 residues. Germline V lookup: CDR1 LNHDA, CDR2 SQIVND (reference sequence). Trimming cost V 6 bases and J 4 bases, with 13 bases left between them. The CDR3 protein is CASRPRSGNQPQHF. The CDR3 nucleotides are TGTGCCAGTAGACCGAGGAGCGGTAATCAGCCCCAGCATTTT.

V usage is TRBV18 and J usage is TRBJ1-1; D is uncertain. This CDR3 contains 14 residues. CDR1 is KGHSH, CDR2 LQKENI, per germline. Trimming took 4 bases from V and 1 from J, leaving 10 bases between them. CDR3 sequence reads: CASSHGRENTEAFF. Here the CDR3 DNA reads TGTGCCAGCTCACACGGACGGGAGAACACTGAAGCTTTCTTT.

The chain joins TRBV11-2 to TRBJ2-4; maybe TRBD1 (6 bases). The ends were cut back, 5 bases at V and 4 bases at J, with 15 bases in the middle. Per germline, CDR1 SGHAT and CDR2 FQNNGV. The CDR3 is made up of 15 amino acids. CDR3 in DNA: TGTGCCAGCAGCCATGGACAGAACCGTAAAAACATTCAGTACTTC. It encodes CASSHGQNRKNIQYF.

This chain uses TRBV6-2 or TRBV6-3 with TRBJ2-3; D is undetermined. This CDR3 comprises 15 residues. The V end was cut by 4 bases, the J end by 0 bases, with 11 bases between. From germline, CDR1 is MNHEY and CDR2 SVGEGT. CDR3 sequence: CASSSSRTSTDTQYF. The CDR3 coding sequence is TGTGCCAGCAGTTCTTCTAGAACTAGCACAGATACGCAGTATTTT.

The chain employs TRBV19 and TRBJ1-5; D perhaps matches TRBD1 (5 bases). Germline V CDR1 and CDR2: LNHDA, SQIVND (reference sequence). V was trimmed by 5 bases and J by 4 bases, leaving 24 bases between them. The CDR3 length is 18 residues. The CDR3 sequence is CASSVNLRVQTFNQPQHF. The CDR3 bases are TGTGCCAGTAGTGTTAACCTCAGGGTCCAAACCTTTAATCAGCCCCAGCATTTT.

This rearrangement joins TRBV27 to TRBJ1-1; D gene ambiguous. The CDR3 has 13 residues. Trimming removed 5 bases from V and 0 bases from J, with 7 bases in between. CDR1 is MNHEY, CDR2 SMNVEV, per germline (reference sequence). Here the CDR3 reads CASSPTMNTEAFF. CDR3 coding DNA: TGTGCCAGCAGTCCCACAATGAACACTGAAGCTTTCTTT.

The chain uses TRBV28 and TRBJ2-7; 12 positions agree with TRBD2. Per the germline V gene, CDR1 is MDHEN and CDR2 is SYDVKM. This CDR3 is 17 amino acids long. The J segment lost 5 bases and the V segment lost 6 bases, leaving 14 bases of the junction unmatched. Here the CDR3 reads CASSTFALAGGMDEQYF. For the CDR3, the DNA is TGTGCCAGCAGCACCTTTGCACTAGCGGGGGGTATGGACGAGCAGTACTTC.

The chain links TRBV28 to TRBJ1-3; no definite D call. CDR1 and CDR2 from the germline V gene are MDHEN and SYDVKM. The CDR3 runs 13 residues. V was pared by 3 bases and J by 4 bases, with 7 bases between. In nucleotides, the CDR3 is TGTGCCAGCAGTTTTCATCAGGGAAACACCATATATTTT. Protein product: CASSFHQGNTIYF.

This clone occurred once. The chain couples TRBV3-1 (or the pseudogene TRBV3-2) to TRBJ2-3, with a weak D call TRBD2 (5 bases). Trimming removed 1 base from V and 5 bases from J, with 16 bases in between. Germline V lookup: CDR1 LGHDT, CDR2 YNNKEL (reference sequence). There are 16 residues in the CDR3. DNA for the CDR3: TGTGCCAGCAGCCAAGTAACGGGGAAAGAGGTAGATACGCAGTATTTT. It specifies CASSQVTGKEVDTQYF.

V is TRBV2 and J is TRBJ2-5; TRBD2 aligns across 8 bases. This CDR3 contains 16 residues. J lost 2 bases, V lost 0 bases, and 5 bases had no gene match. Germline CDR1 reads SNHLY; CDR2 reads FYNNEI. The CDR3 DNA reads TGTGCCAGCAGTGAAGCGGAGCGGGGGAGGCAAGAGACCCAGTACTTC. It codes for CASSEAERGRQETQYF.

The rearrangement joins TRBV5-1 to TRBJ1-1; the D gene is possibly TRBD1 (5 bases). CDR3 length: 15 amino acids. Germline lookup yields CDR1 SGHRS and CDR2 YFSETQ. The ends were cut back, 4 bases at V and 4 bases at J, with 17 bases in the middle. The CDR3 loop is CASSPQISGGTEAFF. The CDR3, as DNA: TGCGCCAGCAGCCCCCAGATCAGCGGGGGCACTGAAGCTTTCTTT.

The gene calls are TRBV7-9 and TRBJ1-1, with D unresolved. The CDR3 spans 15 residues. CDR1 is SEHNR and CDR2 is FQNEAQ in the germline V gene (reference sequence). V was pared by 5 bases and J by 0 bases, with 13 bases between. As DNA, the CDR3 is TGTGCCAGCAGCCCAGGACTTACCATGAACACTGAAGCTTTCTTT. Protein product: CASSPGLTMNTEAFF.